These 5 T cell receptor beta chains came from one sample sequenced in a study of T cells in Graves' hyperthyroidism and ophthalmopathy. Amplification yielded TCR beta CDR3 regions, with RNA transcripts as the source. Carried out on the TCR CDR3, a first-round RT-PCR used the HTBI primer set. TCRdb re-called the multiplex PCR reads with MiXCR, one entry per CDR3 protein. The sample has about half a million distinct CDR3 sequences; 16% are singletons. Sequenced material: blood. These receptors were collected from a woman between 25 and 40 years old with Graves' ophthalmopathy.

In the case of this clonotype: With a much larger clone just one base away, this may be a read error. The chain employs TRBV29-1 and TRBJ1-1; maybe TRBD1 (5 bases). Germline CDR1 is SQVTM and CDR2 is ANQGSEA. The CDR3 spans 14 residues. V gave up 3 bases and J gave up 1 base, with 12 bases separating them. CDR3 bases: TGCAGCGTTGACCAGGGAGAGGCGAACACTGAAGCTTTCTTT. Translated: CSVDQGEANTEAFF.

This clonotype has just a few counts. The rearrangement uses TRBV28 and TRBJ1-1; 9 bases fit TRBD1. Germline values: CDR1 MDHEN, CDR2 SYDVKM. CDR3 size: 17 residues. V gave up 8 bases and J gave up 6 bases; unmatched junction bases: 19. The CDR3 nucleotides are TGTGCCAGCGGCCTTATATCAACCGGGACAGGGCGTTCTGAAGCTTTCTTT. Translation gives CASGLISTGTGRSEAFF. The whole variable domain, remainder taken from reference TRBV28 and TRBJ1-1, is DVKVTQSSRYLVKRTGEKVFLECVQDMDHENMFWYRQDPGLGLRLIYFSYDVKMKEKGDIPEGYSVSREKKERFSLILESASTNQTSMYLCASGLISTGTGRSEAFFGQGTRLTVV.

The sample holds many counts of this clonotype. The V and J genes are TRBV9 and TRBJ1-3; D unresolved. The germline gives CDR1 SGDLS, CDR2 YYNGEE. Trimming cost V 0 bases and J 4 bases, with 14 bases left between them. The CDR3 consists of 16 residues. The CDR3 DNA is TGTGCCAGCAGCGTAGATGAGGAAGTATACGGAAACACCATATATTTT. This sequence encodes CASSVDEEVYGNTIYF.

This clonotype was observed many times. The chain joins TRBV3-1 to TRBJ1-5, with D unresolved. Germline V gene lookup returns CDR1 LGHDT and CDR2 YNNKEL (reference sequence). This CDR3 comprises 11 residues. V was trimmed by 3 bases and J by 6 bases, leaving 3 bases between them. Here the CDR3 DNA reads TGTGCCAGCAGCCAGGGTCAGCCCCAGCATTTT. Translating gives CASSQGQPQHF.

The chain uses TRBV20-1 and TRBJ1-1, with D unclear. Trimming shortened V by 3 bases and J by 1 base, and 9 bases separated the two germline ends. The CDR3 consists of 13 residues. Germline V gives CDR1 DFQATT, CDR2 SNEGSKA (reference sequence). The CDR3 loop is CSASGQPNTEAFF. The DNA for the CDR3 is TGCAGTGCTAGCGGCCAGCCGAACACTGAAGCTTTCTTT.